The next 2 T cell receptor beta chains were all read from a single sample in a study of identical twins. TCRdb re-called the 5' RACE reads through MiXCR, storing one row per CDR3 protein. The data hold approximately 230,000 distinct CDR3 sequences, with 6.5% to 8% observed a single time. These data are also associated with another study on T cells expressing NK-cell markers.

The specimen sequenced was CD8+ T cells sorted from blood. The receptor set was obtained from a woman aged 18-29 years in good health.

The chain uses TRBV12-3 or TRBV12-4 and TRBJ2-1; 9 bases map to TRBD2. The length of the CDR3 is 15 residues. Trimming at V came to 3 bases and at J to 8 bases, leaving 8 bases not matched to a gene. The CDR3 coding sequence is TGTGCCAGCAGTTTCGGGGCGGGAGGGCCTTATGAGCAGTTCTTC. Amino acid sequence: CASSFGAGGPYEQFF.

In its sample, this clonotype was seen a few times. V is TRBV9 and J is TRBJ2-2, with 7 bases aligning to TRBD2. Trimming took 5 bases from V and 6 from J; bases not matched to a gene: 4. Germline CDR1 reads SGDLS; CDR2 reads YYNGEE. The CDR3 consists of 13 residues. CDR3 coding DNA: TGTGCCAGCAGACAAACTAGCGCCGGGGAGCTGTTTTTT. Amino acid sequence: CASRQTSAGELFF.